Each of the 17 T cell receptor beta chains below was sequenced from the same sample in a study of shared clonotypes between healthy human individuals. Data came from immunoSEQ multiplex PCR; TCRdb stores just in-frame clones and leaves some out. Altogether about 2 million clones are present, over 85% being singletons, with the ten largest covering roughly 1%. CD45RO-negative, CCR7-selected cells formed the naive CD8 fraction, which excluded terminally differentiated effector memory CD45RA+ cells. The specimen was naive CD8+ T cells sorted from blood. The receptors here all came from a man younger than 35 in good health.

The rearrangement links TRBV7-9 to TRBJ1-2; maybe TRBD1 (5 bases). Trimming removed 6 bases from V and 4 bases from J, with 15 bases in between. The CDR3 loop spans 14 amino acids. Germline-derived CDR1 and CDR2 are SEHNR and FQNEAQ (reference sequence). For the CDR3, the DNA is TGTGCCAGCAGTCTACCGGGACTCAGCTATGGCTACACCTTC. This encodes CASSLPGLSYGYTF.

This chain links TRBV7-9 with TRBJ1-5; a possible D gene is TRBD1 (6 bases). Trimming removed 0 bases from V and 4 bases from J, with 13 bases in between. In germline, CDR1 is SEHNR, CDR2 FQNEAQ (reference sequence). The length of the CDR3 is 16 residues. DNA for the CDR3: TGTGCCAGCAGCTTAGCTGTGGAAGGGGGGAATCAGCCCCAGCATTTT. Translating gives CASSLAVEGGNQPQHF.

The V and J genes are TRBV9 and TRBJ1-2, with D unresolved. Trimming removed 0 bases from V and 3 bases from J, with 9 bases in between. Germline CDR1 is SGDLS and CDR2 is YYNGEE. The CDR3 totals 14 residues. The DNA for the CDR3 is TGTGCCAGCAGCGTAGGAGCACAACACTATGGCTACACCTTC. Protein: CASSVGAQHYGYTF.

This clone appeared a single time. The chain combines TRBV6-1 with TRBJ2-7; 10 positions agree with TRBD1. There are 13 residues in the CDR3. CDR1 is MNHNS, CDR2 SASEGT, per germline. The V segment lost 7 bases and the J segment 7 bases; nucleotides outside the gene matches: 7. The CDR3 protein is CASIGQGGLEQYF. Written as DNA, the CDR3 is TGTGCCAGCATAGGACAGGGGGGCCTAGAGCAGTACTTC.

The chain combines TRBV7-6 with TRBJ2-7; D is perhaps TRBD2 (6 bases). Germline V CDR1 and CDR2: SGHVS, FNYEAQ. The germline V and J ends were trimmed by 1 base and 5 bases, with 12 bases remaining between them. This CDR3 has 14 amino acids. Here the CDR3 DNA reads TGTGCCAGCAGCTTAGGTGGAGGGTGGAACGAGCAGTACTTC. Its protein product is CASSLGGGWNEQYF.

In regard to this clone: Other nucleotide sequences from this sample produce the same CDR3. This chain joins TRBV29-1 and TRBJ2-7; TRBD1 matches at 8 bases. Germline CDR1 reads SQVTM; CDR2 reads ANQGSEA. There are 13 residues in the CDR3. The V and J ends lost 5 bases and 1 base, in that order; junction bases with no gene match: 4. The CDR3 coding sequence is TGCAGCGTTAGACAGGGGACTTCCTACGAGCAGTACTTC. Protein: CSVRQGTSYEQYF.

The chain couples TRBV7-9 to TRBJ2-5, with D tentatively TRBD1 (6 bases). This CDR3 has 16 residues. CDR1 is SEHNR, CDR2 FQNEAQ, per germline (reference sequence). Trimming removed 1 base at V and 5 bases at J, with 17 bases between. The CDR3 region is CASSLGGRAGDETQYF. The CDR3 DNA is TGTGCCAGCAGCTTAGGGGGTCGGGCAGGGGACGAGACCCAGTACTTC.

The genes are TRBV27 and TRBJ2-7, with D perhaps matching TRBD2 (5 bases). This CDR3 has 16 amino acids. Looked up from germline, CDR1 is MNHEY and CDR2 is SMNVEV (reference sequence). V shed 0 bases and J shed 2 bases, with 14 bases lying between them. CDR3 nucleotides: TGTGCCAGCAGTTTATCGGTCGGGGTCCTCGCCTACGAGCAGTACTTC. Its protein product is CASSLSVGVLAYEQYF.

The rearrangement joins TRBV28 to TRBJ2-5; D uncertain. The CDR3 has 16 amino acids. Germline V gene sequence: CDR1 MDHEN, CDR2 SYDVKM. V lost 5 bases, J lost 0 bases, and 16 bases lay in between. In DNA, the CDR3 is TGTGCCAGCAGTGACGGCGCCGGACGGAACCAAGAGACCCAGTACTTC. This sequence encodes CASSDGAGRNQETQYF.

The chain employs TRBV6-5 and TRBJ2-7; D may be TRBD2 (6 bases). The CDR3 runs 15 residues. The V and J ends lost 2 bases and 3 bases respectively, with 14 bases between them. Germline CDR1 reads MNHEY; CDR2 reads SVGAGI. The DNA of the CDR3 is TGTGCCAGCAGTTACGGTGGCGGGATGAGCTACGAGCAGTACTTC. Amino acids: CASSYGGGMSYEQYF.

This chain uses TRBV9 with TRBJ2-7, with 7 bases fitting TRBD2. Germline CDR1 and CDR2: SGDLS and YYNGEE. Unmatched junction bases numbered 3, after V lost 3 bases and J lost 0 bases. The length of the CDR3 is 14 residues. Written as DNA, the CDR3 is TGTGCCAGCAGCGCAGCGGGGTTCTCCTACGAGCAGTACTTC. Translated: CASSAAGFSYEQYF. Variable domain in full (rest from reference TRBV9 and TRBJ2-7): DSGVTQTPKHLITATGQRVTLRCSPRSGDLSVYWYQQSLDQGLQFLIQYYNGEERAKGNILERFSAQQFPDLHSELNLSSLELGDSALYFCASSAAGFSYEQYFGPGTRLTVT.

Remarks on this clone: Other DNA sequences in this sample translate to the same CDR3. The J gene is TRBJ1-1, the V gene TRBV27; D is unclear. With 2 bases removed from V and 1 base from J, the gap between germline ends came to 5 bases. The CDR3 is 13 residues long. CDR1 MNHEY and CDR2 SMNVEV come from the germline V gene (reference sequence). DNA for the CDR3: TGTGCCAGCAGTTTAATCGAGAACACTGAAGCTTTCTTT. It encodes CASSLIENTEAFF.

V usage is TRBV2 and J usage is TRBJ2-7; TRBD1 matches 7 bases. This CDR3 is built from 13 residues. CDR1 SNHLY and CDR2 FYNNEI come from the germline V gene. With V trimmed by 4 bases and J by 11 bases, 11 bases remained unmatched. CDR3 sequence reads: CASSGYRGVEKYF. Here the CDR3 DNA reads TGTGCCAGCAGTGGCTACAGGGGCGTAGAAAAGTACTTC. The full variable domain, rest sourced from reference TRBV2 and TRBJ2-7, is EPEVTQTPSHQVTQMGQEVILRCVPISNHLYFYWYRQILGQKVEFLVSFYNNEISEKSEIFDDQFSVERPDGSNFTLKIRSTKLEDSAMYFCASSGYRGVEKYFGPGTRLTVT.

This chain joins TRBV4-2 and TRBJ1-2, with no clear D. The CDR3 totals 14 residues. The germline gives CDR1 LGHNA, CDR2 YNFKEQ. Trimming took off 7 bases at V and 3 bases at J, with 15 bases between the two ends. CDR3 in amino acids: CASTSMREDYGYTF. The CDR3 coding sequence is TGTGCCAGCACGTCCATGAGGGAGGACTATGGCTACACCTTC.

The CDR3 nucleotides read TGTGCCACCAGCAGAGACGCTGAGGGAGAGACCCAGTACTTC. Translating it yields CATSRDAEGETQYF. The chain couples TRBV15 to TRBJ2-5, with D maybe TRBD2 (5 bases). The V gene's germline CDR1 is LNHNV and CDR2 YYDKDF (reference sequence). The CDR3 runs to 14 residues. The germline V and J ends were trimmed by 0 bases and 4 bases, with 9 bases remaining between them. The variable domain in full, with the rest retrieved from reference TRBV15 and TRBJ2-5, is DAMVIQNPRYQVTQFGKPVTLSCSQTLNHNVMYWYQQKSSQAPKLLFHYYDKDFNNEADTPDNFQSRRPNTSFCFLDIRSPGLGDTAMYLCATSRDAEGETQYFGPGTRLLVL.

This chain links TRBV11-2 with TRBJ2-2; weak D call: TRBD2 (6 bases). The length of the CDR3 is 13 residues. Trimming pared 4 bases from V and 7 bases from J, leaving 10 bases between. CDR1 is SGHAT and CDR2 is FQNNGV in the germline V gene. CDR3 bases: TGTGCCAGCAGCTCTAATAGCGGCGGGGAGCTGTTTTTT. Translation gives CASSSNSGGELFF.

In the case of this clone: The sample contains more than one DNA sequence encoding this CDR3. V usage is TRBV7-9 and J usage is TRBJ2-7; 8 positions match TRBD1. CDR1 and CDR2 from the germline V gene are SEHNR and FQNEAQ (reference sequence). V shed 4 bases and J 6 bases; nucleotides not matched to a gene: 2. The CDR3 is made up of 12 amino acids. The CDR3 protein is CASSSTGVEQYF. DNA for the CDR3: TGTGCCAGCAGCTCGACAGGGGTCGAGCAGTACTTC.